This T cell receptor (beta chain) was recovered during a study of blood T cells in healthy people across ages. Study overall: Template switching picked up about one barcoded beta molecule for each two T cells.

Primed by a sample-barcoded 5' primer and a J-beta primer mix, a second PCR proceeded for about 7 to 11 cycles. TCRdb re-called the 5' RACE reads with MiXCR, one entry per CDR3 protein. The data hold around 690,000 distinct CDR3 sequences, with about 54% observed a single time. It was around 9 milliliters of peripheral blood that were drawn from each donor. The CDR3 extends over 14 amino acids. Germline V lookup: CDR1 SQVTM, CDR2 ANQGSEA. The V end was cut by 2 bases, the J end by 8 bases, with 16 bases between. This chain joins TRBV29-1 and TRBJ2-1; no firm D call. The TCR originated in a man aged 55 to 70 in good health. Sequenced input: blood. CDR3 DNA: TGCAGCGTTGAAATAGGTGGCATTGGGGATGAGCAGTTCTTC. It yields the protein CSVEIGGIGDEQFF.